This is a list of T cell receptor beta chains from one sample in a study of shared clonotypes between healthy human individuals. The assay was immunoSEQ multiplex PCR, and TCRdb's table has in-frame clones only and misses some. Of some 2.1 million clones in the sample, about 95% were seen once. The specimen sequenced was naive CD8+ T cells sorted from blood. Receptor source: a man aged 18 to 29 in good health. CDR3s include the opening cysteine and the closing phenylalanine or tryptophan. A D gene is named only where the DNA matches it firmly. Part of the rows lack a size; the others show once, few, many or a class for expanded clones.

TGCAGCGTTGAAGCCGGGACAGGACTCGGCGAGCAGTACTTC CSVEAGTGLGEQYF TRBV29-1 - TRBJ2-7 TRBD1
TGTGCCAGTAGTATAGTAGGGGACAGGCTTCACACTGAAGCTTTCTTT CASSIVGDRLHTEAFF TRBV19 - TRBJ1-1 TRBD1
TGCGCCAGCAGCCAAGCTCTTGGACATGGTCTCTACGAGCAGTACTTC CASSQALGHGLYEQYF TRBV4-3 - TRBJ2-7 -
TGCAGCGTTCTGAACAGGGGGCTCTTTTACAATGAGCAGTTCTTC CSVLNRGLFYNEQFF TRBV29-1 - TRBJ2-1 TRBD1
TGTGCCAGCAGCGTAGGAGGACAGGGGACGGGGGCCAACGTCCTGACTTTC CASSVGGQGTGANVLTF TRBV9 - TRBJ2-6 TRBD1
TGTGCCAGTAGTACCCATGGGGGGGCCCATACCTACGAGCAGTACTTC CASSTHGGAHTYEQYF TRBV19 - TRBJ2-7 -
TGTGCCAGCAGCGACAGGGATGGCTATGGCTACACCTTC CASSDRDGYGYTF TRBV5-6 - TRBJ1-2 TRBD1
TGTGCCAGCAGCCTACAGGGGGCGCACAATGAGCAGTTCTTC CASSLQGAHNEQFF TRBV7-9 - TRBJ2-1 TRBD1
TGTGCCAGCAGTTCGCCAGGCTTGAACACTGAAGCTTTCTTT CASSSPGLNTEAFF TRBV6-5 - TRBJ1-1 -
TGTGCCAGCAGGGGACAGCCGTACAATGAGCAGTTCTTC CASRGQPYNEQFF TRBV27 - TRBJ2-1 TRBD1
TGTGCCAGCAGCGTAGAATCTATTGTGGGGCTCGGGGAGCAGTACTTC CASSVESIVGLGEQYF TRBV9 - TRBJ2-7 -
TGTGCCAGCAGTGAAAGACTAGCGGGGGCTACGAACACCGGGGAGCTGTTTTTT CASSERLAGATNTGELFF TRBV2 once TRBJ2-2 TRBD2
TGTGCCAGCAGCGTCGGGCCTTTCACAGATACGCAGTATTTT CASSVGPFTDTQYF TRBV9 - TRBJ2-3 -
TGTGCCAGCAGCTTAGGCGGGACTGCCGCTTTCTTT CASSLGGTAAFF TRBV7-2 - TRBJ1-1 -
TGTGCCAGCAGCGCACCGGGACTAGTCCCCTACAATGAGCAGTTCTTC CASSAPGLVPYNEQFF TRBV7-2 - TRBJ2-1 TRBD2
TGTGCCAGCAACCCCTCCTTACCGCCCTACGAGCAGTACTTC CASNPSLPPYEQYF TRBV6-5 - TRBJ2-7 -
TGCAGCGTTGAGTGGCGGGAAACCTACAATGAGCAGTTCTTC CSVEWRETYNEQFF TRBV29-1 - TRBJ2-1 -
TGCGCCAGCACGGCGTCAGGGAACACTGAAGCTTTCTTT CASTASGNTEAFF TRBV10-2 - TRBJ1-1 -
TGTGCCAGCAGCCGCCCTTTTGAGCGGGAGTCTGAAGAGCAGTACTTC CASSRPFERESEEQYF TRBV7-8 - TRBJ2-7 TRBD2
TGTGCCACCAGCTCCCCCGTCGGACACCCTGGGAATGAAGCTTTCTTT CATSSPVGHPGNEAFF TRBV15 - TRBJ1-1 -
TGCGCCAGCAGCCTCCGGCTGGGCCAAGAGACCCAGTACTTC CASSLRLGQETQYF TRBV4-1 - TRBJ2-5 -
TGTGCCTGGGGGGATACTGAGCAGTTCTTC CAWGDTEQFF TRBV30 - TRBJ2-1 -
TGTGCCAGCAGCTTAGAGCTGCCGGGGGGGCCAGGAGATACGCAGTATTTT CASSLELPGGPGDTQYF TRBV7-3 - TRBJ2-3 TRBD2
TGTGCCAGCAGTCCAGACAGGGGAGGGGATGGCTACACCTTC CASSPDRGGDGYTF TRBV27 - TRBJ1-2 TRBD1
TGTGCCAGCAGCTTCTCACCTGGAGAGACCCAGTACTTC CASSFSPGETQYF TRBV13 - TRBJ2-5 -
TGTGCCAGCAGCTTTACAGGGTTTGAAGCTTTCTTT CASSFTGFEAFF TRBV5-6 few TRBJ1-1 -
TGTGCCAGCAGCTCGCTACTAGCGGGAGTAGTAAATGAGCAGTTCTTC CASSSLLAGVVNEQFF TRBV7-8 - TRBJ2-1 TRBD2
TGTGCCACCAGTCCGGGACAGGGCTCCTACGAGCAGTACTTC CATSPGQGSYEQYF TRBV15 - TRBJ2-7 TRBD1
TGTGCCAGCAGCCGATTCACTAGCGGGAGCACCGAGCAGTACTTC CASSRFTSGSTEQYF TRBV6-5 - TRBJ2-7 TRBD2
TGTGCCAGCAGCTCCTTTTGGGGGCGCACTGAGCCCCAGCATTTT CASSSFWGRTEPQHF TRBV27 - TRBJ1-5 -
TGTGCCAGCGCCGACCAAGCTAATCGGTACGAGCAGTACTTC CASADQANRYEQYF TRBV28 - TRBJ2-7 -
TGTGCCAGCAGTTACGTTGACGAGCAGTACTTC CASSYVDEQYF TRBV6-5 - TRBJ2-7 -
TGCAGCGTTGAACGGCAGGCCCCCTACGAGCAGTACTTC CSVERQAPYEQYF TRBV29-1 - TRBJ2-7 -
TGTGCCAGCAGCGCGAGGAGCGGGGAGTACAATGAGCAGTTCTTC CASSARSGEYNEQFF TRBV9 once TRBJ2-1 TRBD2
TGCGCCAGCAGCTTGGAGGGTGGGGTTTCACCCCTCCACTTT CASSLEGGVSPLHF TRBV5-1 - TRBJ1-6 -
TGTGCCAGCACCCCTGGGGGGGGATACAATGAGCAGTTCTTC CASTPGGGYNEQFF TRBV27 - TRBJ2-1 TRBD2
TGCGCCAGCAGCCAAGACGGGACAGGGACTTACGAGCAGTACTTC CASSQDGTGTYEQYF TRBV4-1 - TRBJ2-7 TRBD1
TGTGCCAGCAGCTTAGAGGCAGGGGGCAACGAGCAGTACTTC CASSLEAGGNEQYF TRBV7-8 - TRBJ2-7 TRBD1
TGTGCCAGCAGCCCCCGGGACAGGGACTACGAGCAGTACTTC CASSPRDRDYEQYF TRBV13 - TRBJ2-7 TRBD1
TGCGCCAGCAGCCAAGTTAGGGGGAGCTCCTACGAGCAGTACTTC CASSQVRGSSYEQYF TRBV4-3 - TRBJ2-7 -
TGTGCCAGTCGTGGGGCCGATACGCAGTATTTT CASRGADTQYF TRBV2 - TRBJ2-3 -
TGTGCCAGCTCTACGCAGGGGCCTCAGAGCTCCTATAATTCACCCCTCCACTTT CASSTQGPQSSYNSPLHF TRBV18 - TRBJ1-6 -
TGTGCCAGCAGCTTAGAGGGTACTAGCTTCACCTACGAGCAGTACTTC CASSLEGTSFTYEQYF TRBV7-8 - TRBJ2-7 -
TGCGCCAGCAGCAAACCTCCGGGACAGGGCGTCGGCGAGCAGTACTTC CASSKPPGQGVGEQYF TRBV4-1 - TRBJ2-7 TRBD1